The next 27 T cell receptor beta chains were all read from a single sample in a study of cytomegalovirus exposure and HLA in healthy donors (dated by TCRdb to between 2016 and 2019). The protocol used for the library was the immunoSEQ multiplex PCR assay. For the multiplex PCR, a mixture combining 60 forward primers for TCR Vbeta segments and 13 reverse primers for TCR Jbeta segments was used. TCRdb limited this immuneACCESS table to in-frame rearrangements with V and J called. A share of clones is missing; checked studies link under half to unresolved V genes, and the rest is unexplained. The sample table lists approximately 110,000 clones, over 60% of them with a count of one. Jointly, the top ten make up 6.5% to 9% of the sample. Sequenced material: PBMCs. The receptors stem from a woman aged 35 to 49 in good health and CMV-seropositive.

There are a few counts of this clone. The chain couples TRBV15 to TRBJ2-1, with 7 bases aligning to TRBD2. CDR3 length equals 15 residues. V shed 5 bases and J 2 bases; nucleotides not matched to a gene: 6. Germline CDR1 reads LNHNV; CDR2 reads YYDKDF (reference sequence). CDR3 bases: TGTGCCACCAGCGGCGGGGGATTCCCCTACAATGAGCAGTTCTTC. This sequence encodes CATSGGGFPYNEQFF. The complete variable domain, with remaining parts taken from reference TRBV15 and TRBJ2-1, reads DAMVIQNPRYQVTQFGKPVTLSCSQTLNHNVMYWYQQKSSQAPKLLFHYYDKDFNNEADTPDNFQSRRPNTSFCFLDIRSPGLGDTAMYLCATSGGGFPYNEQFFGPGTRLTVL.

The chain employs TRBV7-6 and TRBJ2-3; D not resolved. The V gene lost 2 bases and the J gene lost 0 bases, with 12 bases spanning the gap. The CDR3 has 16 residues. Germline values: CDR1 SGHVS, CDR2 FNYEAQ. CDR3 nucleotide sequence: TGTGCCAGCAGCTTATTGGCTAGTTCTAGCACAGATACGCAGTATTTT. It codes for CASSLLASSSTDTQYF.

This chain's CDR3 is CASSLGLAGGHEQFF. Here the CDR3 DNA reads TGTGCCAGCAGCTTGGGACTAGCGGGGGGGCACGAGCAGTTCTTC. This rearrangement joins TRBV5-6 to TRBJ2-1; 14 positions agree with TRBD2. The CDR3 has 15 residues. V shed 0 bases and J 10 bases; nucleotides not matched to a gene: 3. CDR1 is SGHDT and CDR2 is YYEEEE in the germline V gene.

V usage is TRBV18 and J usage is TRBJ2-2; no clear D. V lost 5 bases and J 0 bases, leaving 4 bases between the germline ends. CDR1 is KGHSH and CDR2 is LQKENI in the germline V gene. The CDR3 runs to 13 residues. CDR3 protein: CASSEANTGELFF. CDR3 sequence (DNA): TGTGCCAGCTCAGAGGCGAACACCGGGGAGCTGTTTTTT. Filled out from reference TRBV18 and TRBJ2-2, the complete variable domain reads NAGVMQNPRHLVRRRGQEARLRCSPMKGHSHVYWYRQLPEEGLKFMVYLQKENIIDESGMPKERFSAEFPKEGPSILRIQQVVRGDSAAYFCASSEANTGELFFGEGSRLTVL.

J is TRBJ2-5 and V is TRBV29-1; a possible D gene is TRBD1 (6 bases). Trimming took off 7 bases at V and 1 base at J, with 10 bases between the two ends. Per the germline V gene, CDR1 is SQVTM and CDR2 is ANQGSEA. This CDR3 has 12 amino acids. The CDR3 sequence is CSATGTQETQYF. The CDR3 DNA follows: TGCAGCGCCACAGGGACCCAAGAGACCCAGTACTTC.

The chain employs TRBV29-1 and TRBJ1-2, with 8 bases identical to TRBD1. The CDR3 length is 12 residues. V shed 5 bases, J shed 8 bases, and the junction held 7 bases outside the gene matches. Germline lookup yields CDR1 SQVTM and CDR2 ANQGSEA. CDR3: CSVRTGSGGYTF. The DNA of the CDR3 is TGCAGCGTTAGGACAGGGTCTGGAGGCTACACCTTC.

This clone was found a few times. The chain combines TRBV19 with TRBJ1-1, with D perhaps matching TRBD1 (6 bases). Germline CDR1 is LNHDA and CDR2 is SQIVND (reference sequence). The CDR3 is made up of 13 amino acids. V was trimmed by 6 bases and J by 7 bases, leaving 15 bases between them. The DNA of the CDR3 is TGTGCCAGTAGACCTCAGGGGTACGGTGAAGCTTTCTTT. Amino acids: CASRPQGYGEAFF.

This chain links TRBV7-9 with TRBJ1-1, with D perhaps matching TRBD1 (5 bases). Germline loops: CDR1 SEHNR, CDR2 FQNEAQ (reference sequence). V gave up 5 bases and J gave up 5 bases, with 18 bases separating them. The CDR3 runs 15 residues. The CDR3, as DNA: TGTGCCAGCAGCGGTCGGACAATATCGGGTACTGAAGCTTTCTTT. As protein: CASSGRTISGTEAFF.

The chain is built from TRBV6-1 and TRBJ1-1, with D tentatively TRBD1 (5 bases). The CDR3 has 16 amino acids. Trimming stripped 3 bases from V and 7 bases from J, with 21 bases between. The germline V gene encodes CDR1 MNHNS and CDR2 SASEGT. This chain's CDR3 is CASSDPSGFGLSEAFF. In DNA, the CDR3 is TGTGCCAGCAGTGACCCTTCAGGGTTTGGATTGAGTGAAGCTTTCTTT.

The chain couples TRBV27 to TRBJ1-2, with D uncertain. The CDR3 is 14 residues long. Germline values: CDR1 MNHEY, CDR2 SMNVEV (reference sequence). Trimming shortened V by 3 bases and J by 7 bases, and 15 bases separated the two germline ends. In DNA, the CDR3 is TGTGCCAGCAGTTTTCTTCGGTCCCCAGGTGGCTACACCTTC. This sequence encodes CASSFLRSPGGYTF.

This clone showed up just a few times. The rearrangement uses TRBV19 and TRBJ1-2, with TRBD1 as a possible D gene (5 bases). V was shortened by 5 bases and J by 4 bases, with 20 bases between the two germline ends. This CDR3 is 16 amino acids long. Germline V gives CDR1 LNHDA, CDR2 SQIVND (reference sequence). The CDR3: CASSRGGVSSLYGYTF. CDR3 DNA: TGTGCCAGTAGTCGGGGCGGGGTTTCGAGCCTCTATGGCTACACCTTC.

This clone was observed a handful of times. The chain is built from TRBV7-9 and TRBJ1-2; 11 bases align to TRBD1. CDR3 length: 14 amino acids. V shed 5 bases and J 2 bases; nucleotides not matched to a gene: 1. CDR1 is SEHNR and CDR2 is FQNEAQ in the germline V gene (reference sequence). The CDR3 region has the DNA TGTGCCAGCAGCCGGGACAGGGGGAACTATGGCTACACCTTC. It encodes CASSRDRGNYGYTF.

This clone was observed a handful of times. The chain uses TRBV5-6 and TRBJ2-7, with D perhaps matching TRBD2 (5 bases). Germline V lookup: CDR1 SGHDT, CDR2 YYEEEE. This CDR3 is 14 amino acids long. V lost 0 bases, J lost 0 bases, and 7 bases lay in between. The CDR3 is CASSLAGDSYEQYF. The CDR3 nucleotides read TGTGCCAGCAGCTTGGCCGGGGACTCCTACGAGCAGTACTTC.

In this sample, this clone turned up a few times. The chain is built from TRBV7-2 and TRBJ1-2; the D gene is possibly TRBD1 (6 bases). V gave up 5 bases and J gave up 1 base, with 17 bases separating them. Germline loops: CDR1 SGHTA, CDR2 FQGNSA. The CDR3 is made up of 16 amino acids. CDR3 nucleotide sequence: TGTGCCAGCAGCCGGGGGGACAAGGGACTTAACTATGGCTACACCTTC. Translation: CASSRGDKGLNYGYTF.

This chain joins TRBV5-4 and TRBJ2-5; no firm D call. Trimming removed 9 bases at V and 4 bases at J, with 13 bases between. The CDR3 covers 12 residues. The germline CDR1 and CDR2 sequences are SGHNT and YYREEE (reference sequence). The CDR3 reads CATGPDTETQYF. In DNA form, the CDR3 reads TGTGCCACCGGCCCTGACACAGAGACCCAGTACTTC.

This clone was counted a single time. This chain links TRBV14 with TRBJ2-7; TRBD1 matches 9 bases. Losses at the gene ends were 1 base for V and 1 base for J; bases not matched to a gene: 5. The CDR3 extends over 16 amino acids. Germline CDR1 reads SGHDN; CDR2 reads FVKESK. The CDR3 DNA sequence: TGTGCCAGCAGCCAAGCCCTCGGACAGGGGTCCTACGAGCAGTACTTC. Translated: CASSQALGQGSYEQYF.

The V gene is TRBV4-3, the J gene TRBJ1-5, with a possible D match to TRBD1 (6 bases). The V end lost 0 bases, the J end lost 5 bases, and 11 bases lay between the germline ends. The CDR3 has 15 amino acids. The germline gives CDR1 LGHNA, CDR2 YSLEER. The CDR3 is CASSQDYRVDQPQHF. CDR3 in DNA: TGCGCCAGCAGCCAAGATTACAGGGTTGATCAGCCCCAGCATTTT.

In DNA form, the CDR3 reads TGTGCCAGCAGCTTAGGGGGACAGGGCTCCTACGAGCAGTACTTC. Its translation is CASSLGGQGSYEQYF. V is TRBV7-6 and J is TRBJ2-7; TRBD1 aligns across 9 bases. CDR3 length: 15 amino acids. CDR1 SGHVS and CDR2 FNYEAQ come from the germline V gene. V dropped 1 base and J dropped 0; count of bases not matched to a gene: 1. The full variable domain, its missing parts supplied by reference TRBV7-6 and TRBJ2-7, is GAGVSQSPRYKVTKRGQDVALRCDPISGHVSLYWYRQALGQGPEFLTYFNYEAQQDKSGLPNDRFSAERPEGSISTLTIQRTEQRDSAMYRCASSLGGQGSYEQYFGPGTRLTVT.

CDR3 DNA: TGTGCCAGCAGTGCCTCGACAGGGAGTGGTTCACCCCTCCACTTT. Protein product: CASSASTGSGSPLHF. V is TRBV2 and J is TRBJ1-6, with 7 bases matching TRBD1. With V trimmed by 4 bases and J by 9 bases, 9 bases remained unmatched. The CDR3 extends over 15 amino acids. CDR1 and CDR2 (germline): SNHLY, FYNNEI.

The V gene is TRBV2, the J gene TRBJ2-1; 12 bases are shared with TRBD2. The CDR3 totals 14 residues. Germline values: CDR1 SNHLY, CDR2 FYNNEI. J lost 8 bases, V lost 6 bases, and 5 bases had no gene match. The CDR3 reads CASRKTSGGDEQFF. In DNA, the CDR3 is TGTGCCAGCAGAAAGACTAGCGGGGGAGATGAGCAGTTCTTC. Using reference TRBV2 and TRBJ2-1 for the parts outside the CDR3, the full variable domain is EPEVTQTPSHQVTQMGQEVILRCVPISNHLYFYWYRQILGQKVEFLVSFYNNEISEKSEIFDDQFSVERPDGSNFTLKIRSTKLEDSAMYFCASRKTSGGDEQFFGPGTRLTVL.

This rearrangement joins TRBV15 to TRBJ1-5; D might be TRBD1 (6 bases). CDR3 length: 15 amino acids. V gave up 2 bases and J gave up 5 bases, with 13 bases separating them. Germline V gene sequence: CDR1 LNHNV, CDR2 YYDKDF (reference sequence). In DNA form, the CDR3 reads TGTGCCACCAGCAGACAAACAGGGAGCGATCAGCCCCAGCATTTT. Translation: CATSRQTGSDQPQHF.

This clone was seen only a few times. The CDR3 DNA reads as TGTGCCAGTACCCTAGCGGGGGTCACAGATACGCAGTATTTT. Its translation is CASTLAGVTDTQYF. The chain combines TRBV19 with TRBJ2-3, with TRBD2 identical over 10 bases. The CDR3 has 14 residues. V lost 7 bases to trimming and J lost 2 bases; unmatched junction nucleotides: 3. Germline CDR1 and CDR2: LNHDA and SQIVND (reference sequence).

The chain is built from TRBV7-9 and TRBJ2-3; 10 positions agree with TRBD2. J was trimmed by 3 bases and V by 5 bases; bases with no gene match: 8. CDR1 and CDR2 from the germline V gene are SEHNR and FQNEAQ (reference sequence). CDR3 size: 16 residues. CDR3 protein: CASSRSGGAGTDTQYF. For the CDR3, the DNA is TGTGCCAGCAGCCGGAGCGGGGGGGCCGGTACAGATACGCAGTATTTT.

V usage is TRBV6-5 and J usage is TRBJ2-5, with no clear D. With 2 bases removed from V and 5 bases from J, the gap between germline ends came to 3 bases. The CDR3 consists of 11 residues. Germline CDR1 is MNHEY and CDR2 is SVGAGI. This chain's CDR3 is CASSYEETQYF. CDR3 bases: TGTGCCAGCAGTTACGAGGAGACCCAGTACTTC.

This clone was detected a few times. CDR3 nucleotides: TGTGCCAGCAGCGTAGATCCGGACACTAGCGTCGAGCAGTACTTC. Its translation is CASSVDPDTSVEQYF. The gene calls are TRBV9 and TRBJ2-7, with 7 bases identical to TRBD2. The ends lost 0 bases at V and 6 bases at J; junction bases unmatched: 9. CDR3 length: 15 amino acids. CDR1 SGDLS and CDR2 YYNGEE come from the germline V gene. The whole variable domain, remainder taken from reference TRBV9 and TRBJ2-7, is DSGVTQTPKHLITATGQRVTLRCSPRSGDLSVYWYQQSLDQGLQFLIQYYNGEERAKGNILERFSAQQFPDLHSELNLSSLELGDSALYFCASSVDPDTSVEQYFGPGTRLTVT.

CDR3 DNA sequence: TGTGCCAGCAGCGTTACGACTAGGCACGTAGGCACAGATACGCAGTATTTT. Translating it yields CASSVTTRHVGTDTQYF. The rearrangement uses TRBV7-8 and TRBJ2-3; a possible D gene is TRBD2 (6 bases). Trimming removed 5 bases at V and 1 base at J, with 19 bases between. This CDR3 is built from 17 residues. The V gene's germline CDR1 is SGHVS and CDR2 FQNEAQ.

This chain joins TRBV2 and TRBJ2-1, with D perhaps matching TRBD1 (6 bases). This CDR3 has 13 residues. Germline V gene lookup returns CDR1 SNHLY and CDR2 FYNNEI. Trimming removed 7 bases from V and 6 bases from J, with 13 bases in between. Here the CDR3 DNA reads TGTGCCAGCAACAGGGAAGAGGGCAATGAGCAGTTCTTC. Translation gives CASNREEGNEQFF.